The entry that follows covers one T cell receptor (beta chain) sequence. This clonotype was counted only a few times. What this receptor recognizes is not known. A single base separates this from a much larger clone, so it may be a read error. Measured from the cysteine to the phenylalanine, the CDR3 is 13 residues long. This entry keeps only the CDR3 DNA: 39 bases, framed from base 1. Unmatched junction bases come to 8, with V trimmed by 2 bases and J by 11 bases. CDR1 and CDR2, looked up from the germline V gene, are LGHNA and YSLEER. This record belongs to a study of blood T cells in healthy people across ages (dated by TCRdb to 2015 to 2017). A note on the overall study: In model experiments, template switching captured roughly one uniquely barcoded TCR beta cDNA molecule for every two T cells. Using deep sequencing normalized with unique cDNA molecular identifiers, the study measured how TCR beta repertoire diversity changes with age. Donors were grouped into four age groups: young (average approximately 15 years), middle-aged (39), aged (about 60) and long-lived (around 82). To avoid experimental bias, donors of different ages were distributed randomly across sequencing lanes. The study analyzed two additional independent replicas of 1 million unique cDNA reads from the same blood draw for two donors, one aged 18 to 29 and one aged 80 or older.

Results the study describes overall, beyond this receptor: Donor CMV infection status was unknown, potentially confounding age-related changes in expanded clonotypes. Compared with the aged group, more naive CD4+ T cells, fewer expanded clones and increased TCR diversity were shown by the long-lived group, suggesting age selection. Observed TCR beta diversity per million T cells fell roughly linearly with age, and a significant reduction was already apparent by age around 40. Total diversity estimates from one million sequenced T cells were considered lower bounds and underestimates. Observed TCR beta diversity correlated strongly with the percentage of naive T cells measured by flow cytometry. Because profiling used bulk unsorted PBMCs, naive and antigen-experienced compartments could not be compared conclusively.

Library generation was performed with 5' RACE. The instrument given in TCRdb is Illumina HiSeq 2500. A second PCR of about 6 to 11 cycles was performed with a sample-barcoded 5' primer and a J-beta primer mix. Each TCR beta cDNA molecule received a unique molecular identifier from a template-switch 5' adaptor carrying 12 random nucleotides. Each sample yielded at least 3 million CDR3-containing paired-end reads. All of the RNA was converted into first-strand cDNA using the Mint cDNA synthesis kit, with a TRBC-specific oligonucleotide serving as the primer. All cDNA was treated with uracil-DNA glycosylase and then went through a first 18-cycle PCR with the universal primers M1SS and BC2_uni_R. As for the authors' bioinformatics: Each sample was normalized by randomly selecting 1 million high-quality reads, each carrying a distinct molecular identifier. Reads sharing molecular identifiers were discarded rather than binned into consensus sequences. MiTCR, with a Q25 quality threshold and the strictest error-elimination algorithm, was used for CDR3 identification, clonotype clustering and error correction. A nonparametric unseen species model with Euler transformation was used to estimate lower-bound total TCR beta diversity. The public reads were quality trimmed at Q25 with fastp and then assembled into clones with MiXCR by TCRdb, keeping productive beta chains. Each CDR3 protein appears once, grouped with its most common genes and DNA. For this entry, the V and J calls and clone size follow TCRdb and not the study's own pipeline. Counted in this sample were approximately 790,000 distinct CDR3 sequences; approximately 59% of them appeared once. In total, the top ten clones hold approximately 30% of the sample.

Systemically healthy Caucasian individuals from Russia, approximately 39 in total and aged about 6 to 95 years, were included as donors. Each donor gave 8 to 10 milliliters of peripheral blood, drawn into EDTA-treated Vacutainer tubes. PBMCs were isolated by Ficoll-Paque density-gradient centrifugation, with at least 6 million obtained per sample. Trizol reagent was used to extract total RNA from PBMCs, with at least 5 micrograms per sample. For every donor, flow cytometry on a PBMC aliquot measured the percentage of naive CD45RAhigh/CD27high T cells. The chain links TRBV4-3 with TRBJ2-5; 7 junctional bases match TRBD1. Sequencing used blood. The sequence derives from a man aged 30-40 years in good health. The nucleotide sequence reads TGCGCCAGCAGCCAAAGGGGGCACAATGAGCAGTACTTC. This translates into CASSQRGHNEQYF.